These 20 T cell receptor beta chains were all obtained from the same sample, sequenced in a study of blood T cell repertoires in COVID-19. The protocol was immunoSEQ multiplex PCR, while the TCRdb copy is restricted to in-frame clones and leaves out a portion. The profile shows roughly 65,000 clones, approximately 86% of them singletons. Input material: peripheral blood. Receptors originate from a woman aged 60 to 75 with acute or convalescent COVID-19.

The V call is TRBV28, the J call TRBJ2-5; D gene unclear. The CDR3 length is 11 residues. Germline V gene sequence: CDR1 MDHEN, CDR2 SYDVKM. V gave up 7 bases and J gave up 5 bases, with 8 bases separating them. The CDR3 bases are TGTGCCAGCAACCGACTCGAGACCCAGTACTTC. This codes for CASNRLETQYF.

This sequence joins TRBV2 and TRBJ1-3; 9 bases map to TRBD1. With 6 bases clipped from V and 3 bases from J, the junction kept 6 bases outside the gene matches. Looked up from germline, CDR1 is SNHLY and CDR2 is FYNNEI. The CDR3 consists of 15 residues. The CDR3 sequence is CASRWDRASGNTIYF. CDR3 in DNA: TGTGCCAGCAGGTGGGACAGGGCTAGTGGAAACACCATATATTTT.

V is TRBV5-6 and J is TRBJ2-6, with D unclear. The ends were cut back, 2 bases at V and 3 bases at J, with 3 bases in the middle. This CDR3 spans 13 amino acids. Germline V gene data show CDR1 as SGHDT and CDR2 as YYEEEE. The CDR3 sequence: CASSFRGANVLTF. In DNA form, the CDR3 reads TGTGCCAGCAGCTTTCGTGGGGCCAACGTCCTGACTTTC.

This rearrangement joins TRBV7-8 to TRBJ2-7; possible D gene TRBD1, 9 bases. Germline V gives CDR1 SGHVS, CDR2 FQNEAQ. The V and J ends lost 5 bases and 7 bases respectively, with 18 bases between them. The CDR3 is made up of 14 amino acids. The CDR3 bases are TGTGCCAGCAGCACCGGGACAGGGACTAGGGAGCAGTACTTC. Protein sequence: CASSTGTGTREQYF.

The J gene is TRBJ2-7, the V gene TRBV7-9, with 7 nucleotides matching TRBD2. Germline V gene lookup returns CDR1 SEHNR and CDR2 FQNEAQ (reference sequence). The CDR3 runs to 17 residues. J was trimmed by 2 bases and V by 1 base; bases with no gene match: 11. The CDR3 loop reads CASSLVMSGGITYEQYF. CDR3 nucleotide sequence: TGTGCCAGCAGCTTAGTTATGTCGGGGGGTATCACCTACGAGCAGTACTTC. Together with reference TRBV7-9 and TRBJ2-7, the CDR3 gives the full variable domain: DTGVSQNPRHKITKRGQNVTFRCDPISEHNRLYWYRQTLGQGPEFLTYFQNEAQLEKSRLLSDRFSAERPKGSFSTLEIQRTEQGDSAMYLCASSLVMSGGITYEQYFGPGTRLTVT.

V and J are TRBV29-1 and TRBJ2-1; the D is unclear. This CDR3 comprises 12 residues. Deletions cut 3 bases from V and 6 bases from J, with 9 bases between. Germline assignment: CDR1 SQVTM and CDR2 ANQGSEA. The CDR3 bases are TGCAGCGTTGATTTACAGACCAATGAGCAGTTCTTC. Protein sequence: CSVDLQTNEQFF.

A few counts support this clone. The gene calls are TRBV27 and TRBJ1-6; D unresolved. Germline CDR1 and CDR2: MNHEY and SMNVEV (reference sequence). The CDR3 spans 12 residues. V lost 5 bases and J 9 bases, leaving 8 bases between the germline ends. CDR3 protein: CASSPPFSPLHF. The CDR3, as DNA: TGTGCCAGCAGTCCCCCCTTTTCACCCCTCCACTTT.

The chain joins TRBV19 to TRBJ2-2, with D maybe TRBD1 (6 bases). Trimming removed 3 bases at V and 6 bases at J, with 11 bases between. Per the germline V gene, CDR1 is LNHDA and CDR2 is SQIVND (reference sequence). This CDR3 region has 14 residues. This CDR3 reads CASSITGYPGELFF. The CDR3 nucleotides read TGTGCCAGTAGTATCACAGGGTACCCCGGGGAGCTGTTTTTT. Full variable domain (missing parts from reference TRBV19 and TRBJ2-2): DGGITQSPKYLFRKEGQNVTLSCEQNLNHDAMYWYRQDPGQGLRLIYYSQIVNDFQKGDIAEGYSVSREKKESFPLTVTSAQKNPTAFYLCASSITGYPGELFFGEGSRLTVL.

The gene calls are TRBV28 and TRBJ1-1, with TRBD1 matching 9 bases. V dropped 4 bases and J dropped 6; count of bases not matched to a gene: 6. Germline CDR1 MDHEN, CDR2 SYDVKM. CDR3 length equals 14 residues. The CDR3 DNA reads TGTGCCAGCAGTTACTACAGGGGGCGGGCTGAAGCTTTCTTT. Its translation is CASSYYRGRAEAFF. Variable domain in full (rest from reference TRBV28 and TRBJ1-1): DVKVTQSSRYLVKRTGEKVFLECVQDMDHENMFWYRQDPGLGLRLIYFSYDVKMKEKGDIPEGYSVSREKKERFSLILESASTNQTSMYLCASSYYRGRAEAFFGQGTRLTVV.

The genes are TRBV7-3 and TRBJ2-2, with 8 bases identical to TRBD1. V dropped 5 bases and J dropped 4; count of bases not matched to a gene: 0. Germline V gives CDR1 SGHTA, CDR2 FQGTGA. This CDR3 region has 13 residues. Here the CDR3 reads CASSDRGTGELFF. The CDR3 bases are TGTGCCAGCAGCGACAGGGGCACCGGGGAGCTGTTTTTT.

This rearrangement joins TRBV6-1 to TRBJ2-7, with TRBD2 identical over 11 bases. The CDR3 loop spans 17 amino acids. In germline, CDR1 is MNHNS, CDR2 SASEGT. Trimming at V came to 1 base and at J to 3 bases, leaving 8 bases not matched to a gene. The CDR3 DNA reads as TGTGCCAGCAGTGAAGGGGTAGCGGGGGGGCTGAGCTACGAGCAGTACTTC. Translated: CASSEGVAGGLSYEQYF.

V is TRBV5-1 and J is TRBJ1-4; 9 bases are shared with TRBD1. CDR3 length equals 15 residues. CDR1 is SGHRS, CDR2 YFSETQ, per germline. V gave up 2 bases and J gave up 4 bases; unmatched junction bases: 3. The DNA of the CDR3 is TGCGCCAGCAGCTTAACAGGGGGCAATAATGAAAAACTGTTTTTT. Translated, it gives CASSLTGGNNEKLFF.

V usage is TRBV6-6 and J usage is TRBJ1-2; 9 nucleotides agree with TRBD1. V shed 2 bases, J shed 8 bases, and the junction held 3 bases outside the gene matches. Germline V gene data show CDR1 as MNHNY and CDR2 as SVGAGI (reference sequence). The CDR3 is 13 amino acids. Here the CDR3 DNA reads TGTGCCAGCAGTTACACAGGGGGCAAAGGCTACACCTTC. Amino acid sequence: CASSYTGGKGYTF.

The V call is TRBV19, the J call TRBJ2-6; a weak D match, TRBD1 (5 bases). Trimming shortened V by 3 bases and J by 0 bases, and 9 bases separated the two germline ends. Germline V CDR1 and CDR2: LNHDA, SQIVND (reference sequence). The CDR3 sequence is 16 residues long. As DNA, the CDR3 is TGTGCCAGTAGTATCCAGGGCTTCTCTGGGGCCAACGTCCTGACTTTC. Translated: CASSIQGFSGANVLTF.

The chain carries TRBV5-6 and TRBJ1-5; D might be TRBD1 (5 bases). The CDR3 has 14 amino acids. The V and J ends lost 0 bases and 2 bases respectively, with 6 bases between them. Germline V gives CDR1 SGHDT, CDR2 YYEEEE. In DNA, the CDR3 is TGTGCCAGCAGCTTGGGGGGGGGCAATCAGCCCCAGCATTTT. Translated, it gives CASSLGGGNQPQHF.

Written as DNA, the CDR3 is TGTGCCAGCACGGACAGGGCCGCCACCGGGGAGCTGTTTTTT. Translation: CASTDRAATGELFF. This chain joins TRBV9 and TRBJ2-2, with 8 nucleotides matching TRBD1. The CDR3 has 14 residues. In germline, CDR1 is SGDLS, CDR2 YYNGEE. V lost 6 bases to trimming and J lost 4 bases; unmatched junction nucleotides: 5.

The chain recombines TRBV6-6 with TRBJ1-4, with 7 positions matching TRBD1. V gave up 4 bases and J gave up 6 bases; unmatched junction bases: 5. The CDR3 is 14 amino acids. Looked up from germline, CDR1 is MNHNY and CDR2 is SVGAGI (reference sequence). CDR3 amino acids: CASSSGTAYEKLFF. The CDR3 coding sequence is TGTGCCAGCAGTTCCGGGACAGCCTATGAAAAACTGTTTTTT.

The J gene is TRBJ1-1, the V gene TRBV18; TRBD1 might be the D (5 bases). The CDR3 consists of 15 residues. Trimming took 3 bases from V and 1 from J, leaving 12 bases between them. Germline CDR1 and CDR2: KGHSH and LQKENI. The CDR3 DNA is TGTGCCAGCTCACCGTTCGCCAGGGAGAACACTGAAGCTTTCTTT. This translates into CASSPFARENTEAFF.

The CDR3 reads CASSVEDRNVYGYTF. CDR3 DNA: TGTGCCAGCAGCGTAGAGGACAGGAACGTATATGGCTACACCTTC. The J gene is TRBJ1-2, the V gene TRBV9, with 7 bases that match TRBD1. Looked up from germline, CDR1 is SGDLS and CDR2 is YYNGEE. This CDR3 has 15 residues. Trimming removed 0 bases from V and 5 bases from J; junction bases left unmatched: 7.

CDR3: CASSLGQVYGYTF. CDR3 bases: TGTGCCAGCAGCTTAGGACAGGTCTATGGCTACACCTTC. The chain joins TRBV7-2 to TRBJ1-2, with D tentatively TRBD1 (6 bases). Germline assignment: CDR1 SGHTA and CDR2 FQGNSA. The V gene lost 1 base and the J gene lost 4 bases, with 7 bases spanning the gap. The CDR3 totals 13 residues.